The 17 T cell receptor beta chains presented below share a single source sample, sequenced in a study of metastatic and nonmetastatic thyroid tumors. From the PCR reads, TCRdb re-called clones with MiXCR. The sample holds 30,000 or so clones, approximately 32% seen once. Thyroid surgery had not been preceded by any treatment in any patient. Sequenced input: blood. These receptors all come from a female donor with papillary thyroid cancer or a benign thyroid nodule (not recorded which). Some clones in this sample may be carry-over from other donors' samples.

This clone appeared many times. The chain has TRBV5-1 and TRBJ2-7, with a weak D call TRBD2 (5 bases). This CDR3 region has 11 residues. V lost 6 bases and J 3 bases, leaving 7 bases between the germline ends. Germline V gene lookup returns CDR1 SGHRS and CDR2 YFSETQ. Written as DNA, the CDR3 is TGCGCCAGCAAGAGGGACTACGAGCAGTACTTC. Protein product: CASKRDYEQYF.

Many counts were recorded for this clone. Without the conserved terminal phenylalanine or tryptophan, this CDR3 likely stems from a read error. This chain uses TRBV4-1 with TRBJ1-3; D gene unclear. Germline-derived CDR1 and CDR2 are MGHRA and YSYEKL. This CDR3 has 15 residues. V shed 4 bases and J shed 1 base, with 11 bases lying between them. CDR3 residues: CASSRRFLSGNTIYS. Written as DNA, the CDR3 is TGCGCCAGCAGCCGACGGTTCCTTTCTGGAAACACCATATATTCT.

This clone was detected many times. The V call is TRBV7-2, the J call TRBJ2-3; D remains ambiguous. Germline CDR1 reads SGHTA; CDR2 reads FQGNSA. The germline V and J ends were trimmed by 3 bases and 2 bases, with 15 bases remaining between them. This CDR3 comprises 16 residues. The CDR3 loop reads CASSFSRSSVTDTQYF. The CDR3 DNA reads as TGTGCCAGCAGCTTTAGCAGATCGAGTGTCACAGATACGCAGTATTTT.

The chain employs TRBV28 and TRBJ1-1; a possible D gene is TRBD1 (5 bases). Trimming left V 6 bases short and J 4 bases short, with 12 bases between. The CDR3 has 13 amino acids. Germline V gene lookup returns CDR1 MDHEN and CDR2 SYDVKM. CDR3 sequence: CASRGAGTTEAFF. The CDR3 DNA follows: TGTGCCAGCAGAGGGGCAGGGACCACTGAAGCTTTCTTT.

This clone was observed a few times. The gene calls are TRBV6-2 or TRBV6-3 and TRBJ1-3; TRBD1 might be the D (5 bases). Germline-derived CDR1 and CDR2 are MNHEY and SVGEGT. This CDR3 region has 14 residues. Trimming removed 8 bases from V and 0 bases from J, with 11 bases in between. In nucleotides, the CDR3 is TGTGCCAGCCTCTGGACAACCTCTGGAAACACCATATATTTT. Its translation is CASLWTTSGNTIYF.

The chain links TRBV3-1 to TRBJ1-2; 8 bases are a match to TRBD1. Germline V gene sequence: CDR1 LGHDT, CDR2 YNNKEL (reference sequence). This CDR3 region has 12 residues. The V gene end was trimmed by 6 bases and the J gene end by 8 bases; junction bases not matched to a gene: 5. The CDR3 DNA reads TGTGCCAGCAGACCAAACAGGGGGGGCTACACCTTC. The encoded protein is CASRPNRGGYTF.

The chain joins TRBV20-1 to TRBJ2-7; TRBD1 agrees at 9 bases. Germline-derived CDR1 and CDR2 are DFQATT and SNEGSKA (reference sequence). Losses at the gene ends were 6 bases for V and 3 bases for J; bases not matched to a gene: 12. This CDR3 spans 15 amino acids. The CDR3 loop reads CSAEKGGQGYYEQYF. The CDR3 bases are TGCAGTGCCGAGAAAGGGGGACAGGGCTACTACGAGCAGTACTTC.

This clone was recorded at least ten times. The chain joins TRBV30 to TRBJ2-5, with 9 bases fitting TRBD2. The germline gives CDR1 GTSNPN, CDR2 SVGIG (reference sequence). The CDR3 contains 13 residues. V lost 5 bases and J lost 5; bases outside the gene matches: 6. CDR3 amino acids: CAWETSGRETQYF. Here the CDR3 DNA reads TGTGCCTGGGAGACTAGCGGACGGGAGACCCAGTACTTC.

By sample fraction, this clone is medium-sized. V is TRBV11-3 and J is TRBJ2-7, with 8 bases that match TRBD1. Trimming took 5 bases from V and 7 from J; bases not matched to a gene: 13. The CDR3 spans 15 residues. The V gene's germline CDR1 is SGHNT and CDR2 YENEEA. The CDR3 reads CASSRRDRQEGEQYF. For the CDR3, the DNA is TGTGCCAGCAGCCGTCGGGACAGGCAAGAGGGGGAGCAGTACTTC.

V gene TRBV6-4 combines with J gene TRBJ2-1; 7 bases map to TRBD2. With V trimmed by 5 bases and J by 9 bases, 13 bases remained unmatched. CDR1 is MRHNA and CDR2 is SNTAGT in the germline V gene. CDR3 length equals 15 residues. DNA for the CDR3: TGTGCCAGCAGTACAATAGCGGGTCCTACAGGTGAGCAGTTCTTC. Translating it yields CASSTIAGPTGEQFF.

This clone was counted a single time. This rearrangement joins TRBV19 to TRBJ2-3; the D is unclear. Germline assignment: CDR1 LNHDA and CDR2 SQIVND (reference sequence). The ends were cut back, 5 bases at V and 2 bases at J, with 11 bases in the middle. The CDR3 runs 14 residues. For the CDR3, the DNA is TGTGCCAGTAGTGTCGGCCTATTCACAGATACGCAGTATTTT. Translation: CASSVGLFTDTQYF.

Concerning this clone: Mismatch with germline at one junction end may stem from a read error. This chain joins TRBV7-8 and TRBJ1-1; D gene ambiguous. The CDR3 has 15 amino acids. Germline V lookup: CDR1 SGHVS, CDR2 FQNEAQ. The CDR3 reads CASSFYSTGNTEAFF. DNA of the CDR3: TGTGCCAGCAGCTTCTACTCGACTGGGAACACTGAAGCCTTCTTT.

This clone was counted ten times or more. The V call is TRBV19, the J call TRBJ2-1; 8 bases align to TRBD2. CDR3 size: 17 residues. The V segment lost 1 base and the J segment 5 bases; nucleotides outside the gene matches: 10. Germline V gene sequence: CDR1 LNHDA, CDR2 SQIVND (reference sequence). The CDR3 loop reads CASSIGARGGLNNEQFF. DNA for the CDR3: TGTGCCAGTAGTATAGGGGCCCGGGGGGGGCTGAACAATGAGCAGTTCTTC.

The chain combines TRBV4-3 with TRBJ2-1; 12 nucleotides align to TRBD2. Germline V gene lookup returns CDR1 LGHNA and CDR2 YSLEER. The CDR3 totals 15 residues. V shed 3 bases and J 12 bases; nucleotides not matched to a gene: 9. CDR3 amino acids: CASSQTTTSGSSQFF. CDR3 in DNA: TGCGCCAGCAGCCAGACTACGACTAGCGGGAGTTCGCAGTTCTTC.

This chain joins TRBV28 and TRBJ1-1; D is uncertain. The CDR3 is 13 residues long. Germline V gene sequence: CDR1 MDHEN, CDR2 SYDVKM. V gave up 7 bases and J gave up 6 bases, with 15 bases separating them. CDR3 sequence: CASITFGRAEAFF. The CDR3 DNA follows: TGTGCCAGCATTACCTTCGGACGTGCTGAAGCTTTCTTT. The complete variable domain, with remaining parts taken from reference TRBV28 and TRBJ1-1, reads DVKVTQSSRYLVKRTGEKVFLECVQDMDHENMFWYRQDPGLGLRLIYFSYDVKMKEKGDIPEGYSVSREKKERFSLILESASTNQTSMYLCASITFGRAEAFFGQGTRLTVV.

This clone was found many times. CDR3 nucleotide sequence: TGTGCCAGCGGGGGACTGAACACTGAAGCTTTCTTT. Its translation: CASGGLNTEAFF. The rearrangement joins TRBV9 to TRBJ1-1; weak D call: TRBD1 (5 bases). The CDR3 runs to 12 residues. Trimming took 7 bases from V and 0 from J, leaving 7 bases between them. Germline assignment: CDR1 SGDLS and CDR2 YYNGEE.

This clone was found a few times. V usage is TRBV7-2 and J usage is TRBJ2-7; D may be TRBD2 (6 bases). Trimming cost V 5 bases and J 6 bases, with 14 bases left between them. This CDR3 region has 13 residues. CDR1 and CDR2 (germline): SGHTA, FQGNSA. CDR3 loop: CASSPSDYSEQYF. The DNA of the CDR3 is TGTGCCAGCAGCCCCTCGGACTACTCCGAGCAGTACTTC. Drawing the rest from reference TRBV7-2 and TRBJ2-7, the complete variable domain is GAGVSQSPSNKVTEKGKDVELRCDPISGHTALYWYRQSLGQGLEFLIYFQGNSAPDKSGLPSDRFSAERTGGSVSTLTIQRTQQEDSAVYLCASSPSDYSEQYFGPGTRLTVT.